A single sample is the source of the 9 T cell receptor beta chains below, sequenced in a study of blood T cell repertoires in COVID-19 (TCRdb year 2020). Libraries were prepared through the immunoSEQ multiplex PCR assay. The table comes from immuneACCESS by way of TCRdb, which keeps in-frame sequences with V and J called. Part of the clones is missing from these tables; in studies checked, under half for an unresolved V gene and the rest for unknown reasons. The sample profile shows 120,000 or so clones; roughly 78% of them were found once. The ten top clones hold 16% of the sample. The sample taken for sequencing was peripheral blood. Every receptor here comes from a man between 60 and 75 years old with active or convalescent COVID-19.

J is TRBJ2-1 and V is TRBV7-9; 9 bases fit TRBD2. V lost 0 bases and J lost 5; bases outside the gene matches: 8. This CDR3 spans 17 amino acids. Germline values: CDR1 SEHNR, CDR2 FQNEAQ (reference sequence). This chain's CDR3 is CASSLAHAGGPNNEQFF. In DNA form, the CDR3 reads TGTGCCAGCAGCTTAGCCCACGCGGGAGGGCCGAACAATGAGCAGTTCTTC. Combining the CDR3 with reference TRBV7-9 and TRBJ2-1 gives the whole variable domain DTGVSQNPRHKITKRGQNVTFRCDPISEHNRLYWYRQTLGQGPEFLTYFQNEAQLEKSRLLSDRFSAERPKGSFSTLEIQRTEQGDSAMYLCASSLAHAGGPNNEQFFGPGTRLTVL.

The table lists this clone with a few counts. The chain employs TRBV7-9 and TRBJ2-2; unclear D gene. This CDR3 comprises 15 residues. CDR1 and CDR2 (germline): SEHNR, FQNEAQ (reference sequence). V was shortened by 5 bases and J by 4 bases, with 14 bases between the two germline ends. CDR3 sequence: CASSRTSRVTGELFF. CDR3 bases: TGTGCCAGCAGCAGAACCTCCCGGGTCACCGGGGAGCTGTTTTTT.

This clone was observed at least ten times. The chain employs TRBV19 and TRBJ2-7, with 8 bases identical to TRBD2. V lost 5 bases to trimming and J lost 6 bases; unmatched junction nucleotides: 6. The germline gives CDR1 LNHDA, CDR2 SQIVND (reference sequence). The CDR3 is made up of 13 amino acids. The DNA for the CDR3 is TGTGCCAGTAGTCCCCCCGGGGGGGGCGAGCAGTACTTC. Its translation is CASSPPGGGEQYF.

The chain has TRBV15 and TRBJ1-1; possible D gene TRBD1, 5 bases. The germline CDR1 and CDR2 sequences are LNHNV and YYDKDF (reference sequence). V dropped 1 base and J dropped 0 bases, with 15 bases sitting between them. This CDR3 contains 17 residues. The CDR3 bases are TGTGCCACCAGCAGAGTTCGGGGGTACGGCATGAACACTGAAGCTTTCTTT. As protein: CATSRVRGYGMNTEAFF.

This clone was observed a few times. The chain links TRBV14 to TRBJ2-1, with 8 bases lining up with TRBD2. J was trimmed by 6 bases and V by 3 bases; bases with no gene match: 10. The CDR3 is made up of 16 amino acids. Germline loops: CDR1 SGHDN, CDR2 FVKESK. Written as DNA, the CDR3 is TGTGCCAGCAGCCATACAGCGGGAGCCCTGCCCAATGAGCAGTTCTTC. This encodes CASSHTAGALPNEQFF.

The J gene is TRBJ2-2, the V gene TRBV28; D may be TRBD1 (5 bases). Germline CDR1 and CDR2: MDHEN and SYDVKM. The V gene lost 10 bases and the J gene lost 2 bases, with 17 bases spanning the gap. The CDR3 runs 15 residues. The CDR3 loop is CATRGTGSNTGELFF. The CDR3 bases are TGTGCCACCCGAGGTACAGGATCAAACACCGGGGAGCTGTTTTTT.

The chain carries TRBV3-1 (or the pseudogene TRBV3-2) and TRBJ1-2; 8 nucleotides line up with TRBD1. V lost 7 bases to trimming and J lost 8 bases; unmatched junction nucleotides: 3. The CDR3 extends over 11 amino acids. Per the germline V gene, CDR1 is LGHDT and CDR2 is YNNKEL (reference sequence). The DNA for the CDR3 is TGTGCCAGCAACTCAGGGGGCGGCTACACCTTC. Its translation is CASNSGGGYTF.

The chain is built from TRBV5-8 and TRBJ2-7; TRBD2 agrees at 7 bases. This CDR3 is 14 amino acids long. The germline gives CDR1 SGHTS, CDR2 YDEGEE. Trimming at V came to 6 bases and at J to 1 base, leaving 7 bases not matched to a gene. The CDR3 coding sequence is TGTGCCAGCAACCGGGGGGAAGCGTCCTACGAGCAGTACTTC. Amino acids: CASNRGEASYEQYF. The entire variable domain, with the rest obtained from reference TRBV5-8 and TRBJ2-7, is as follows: EAGVTQSPTHLIKTRGQQATLRCSPISGHTSVYWYQQALGLGLQFLLWYDEGEERNRGNFPPRFSGRQFPNYSSELNVNALELEDSALYLCASNRGEASYEQYFGPGTRLTVT.

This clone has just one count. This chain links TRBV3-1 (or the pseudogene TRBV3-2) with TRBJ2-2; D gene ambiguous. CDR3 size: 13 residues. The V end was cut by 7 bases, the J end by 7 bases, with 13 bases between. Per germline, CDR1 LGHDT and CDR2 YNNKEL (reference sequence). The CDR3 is CASTPELHGELFF. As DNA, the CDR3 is TGTGCCAGCACCCCCGAGCTCCACGGGGAGCTGTTTTTT.